The 25 T cell receptor beta chains presented below share a single source sample, sequenced in a study of T cells expressing NK-cell markers. TCRdb re-called the 5' RACE reads, yielding one record per CDR3 amino acid sequence without DNA. Here the sample table reports over 150,000 distinct CDR3 sequences. Sequencing was done on a sample of blood T cells: a sorted CD56 or NKG2C T cell subset, CD4+ or CD8+ T cells, or bulk PBMC T cells (not recorded which). These TCRs come from a woman in her fifties or sixties in good health.

V usage is TRBV28 and J usage is TRBJ1-1. CDR3 length: 14 amino acids. In germline, CDR1 is MDHEN, CDR2 SYDVKM. CDR3 region: CASTFVLKDTEAFF.

The chain couples TRBV6-5 to TRBJ2-2. Germline V gives CDR1 MNHEY, CDR2 SVGAGI. This CDR3 is built from 13 residues. The CDR3 sequence: CASSIVGTGELFF.

The chain combines TRBV12-3 or TRBV12-4 with TRBJ1-5; TCRdb outputs TRBD1, but without DNA this stays unchecked. The CDR3 extends over 16 amino acids. The CDR3 protein is CASSLGGTYSNQPQHF.

The rearrangement uses TRBV12-3 or TRBV12-4 and TRBJ2-3; TCRdb's assignment of TRBD1 cannot be checked, as there is no DNA. The CDR3 consists of 12 residues. CDR3 region: CASQTPGEAQYF.

The chain joins TRBV20-1 to TRBJ2-2. The CDR3 is 14 residues long. Per germline, CDR1 DFQATT and CDR2 SNEGSKA (reference sequence). CDR3 in amino acids: CSARSGANTGELFF.

V is TRBV20-1 and J is TRBJ2-2; TCRdb selects TRBD2, and the lack of DNA leaves this call unchecked. The CDR3 consists of 14 residues. Germline-derived CDR1 and CDR2 are DFQATT and SNEGSKA (reference sequence). The CDR3: CSASASGRIGELFF.

The chain's CDR3 is CASSSPEWGSGANVLTF. The V call is TRBV7-8, the J call TRBJ2-6; TCRdb selects TRBD1, and the lack of DNA leaves this call unchecked. This CDR3 is 17 amino acids long. Germline CDR1 SGHVS, CDR2 FQNEAQ.

The CDR3 region is CASSFTTSGLDEKLFF. The J gene is TRBJ1-4, the V gene TRBV7-9. This CDR3 comprises 16 residues. CDR1 and CDR2 (germline): SEHNR, FQNEAQ (reference sequence).

V and J are TRBV29-1 and TRBJ1-1; as DNA is missing, the TRBD1 call by TCRdb cannot be tested. The germline V gene encodes CDR1 SQVTM and CDR2 ANQGSEA. This CDR3 has 13 amino acids. The CDR3 is CSVVTGYGTEAFF.

This chain joins TRBV7-9 and TRBJ2-6; the TCRdb D gene call, TRBD2, has no DNA to confirm it. CDR3 size: 23 residues. CDR1 is SEHNR, CDR2 FQNEAQ, per germline (reference sequence). The CDR3 loop reads CASSLVVPPAEIVGSSGANVLTF.

The chain is built from TRBV7-9 and TRBJ1-5. Germline CDR1 reads SEHNR; CDR2 reads FQNEAQ (reference sequence). The CDR3 has 15 residues. The CDR3 loop reads CASSLGTQNGQPQHF.

The gene calls are TRBV7-2 and TRBJ2-6. Germline CDR1 SGHTA, CDR2 FQGNSA. The CDR3 extends over 17 amino acids. CDR3 sequence: CASSFLRLPSGANVLTF.

The CDR3 region is CASSFSKRGDASYNEQFF. V is TRBV7-8 and J is TRBJ2-1; absent DNA, TCRdb's TRBD1 call cannot be checked. CDR3 length: 18 residues. Germline-derived CDR1 and CDR2 are SGHVS and FQNEAQ.

The genes are TRBV27 and TRBJ2-7; TCRdb reports TRBD2, a call that lacks DNA to check it against. The CDR3 runs 14 residues. The germline V gene encodes CDR1 MNHEY and CDR2 SMNVEV (reference sequence). CDR3 sequence reads: CASRGSDSTYEQYF.

This CDR3 reads CASSLALSGRNDEQFF. V usage is TRBV5-1 and J usage is TRBJ2-1; TCRdb designates TRBD2, a call that cannot be tested without DNA. Per the germline V gene, CDR1 is SGHRS and CDR2 is YFSETQ. The length of the CDR3 is 16 residues.

The chain links TRBV20-1 to TRBJ2-1; no DNA is available, so the TRBD2 call from TCRdb remains unchecked. The germline gives CDR1 DFQATT, CDR2 SNEGSKA (reference sequence). This CDR3 region has 16 residues. The CDR3 loop reads CSFRGLAGGGGNEQFF.

This chain uses TRBV12-3 or TRBV12-4 with TRBJ2-4. This CDR3 has 14 amino acids. The CDR3 loop reads CASSLPLGKNIQYF.

The genes are TRBV29-1 and TRBJ2-2; the D call from TCRdb, TRBD1, cannot be confirmed without DNA. This CDR3 is built from 16 residues. Per the germline V gene, CDR1 is SQVTM and CDR2 is ANQGSEA. The CDR3 here is CSVEDLLQGATGELFF.

This chain uses TRBV6-1 with TRBJ2-1; as DNA is missing, the TRBD2 call by TCRdb cannot be tested. There are 16 residues in the CDR3. The germline gives CDR1 MNHNS, CDR2 SASEGT. CDR3 protein: CASRLLLAGESNEQFF.

The chain recombines TRBV4-1 with TRBJ2-1; the TCRdb D gene call, TRBD2, has no DNA to confirm it. Germline V gene data show CDR1 as MGHRA and CDR2 as YSYEKL. The CDR3 has 16 amino acids. CDR3 protein: CASSPFAGRSYNEQFF.

The gene calls are TRBV9 and TRBJ1-1. The germline gives CDR1 SGDLS, CDR2 YYNGEE. This CDR3 comprises 13 residues. CDR3: CASSIFGDSEAFF.

This sequence joins TRBV15 and TRBJ1-1; TCRdb proposes TRBD1, but this gene call is untestable without DNA. The CDR3 has 17 amino acids. From germline, CDR1 is LNHNV and CDR2 YYDKDF (reference sequence). CDR3 loop: CATSRDALGQGYTEAFF.

The V gene is TRBV7-9, the J gene TRBJ2-5; TCRdb designates TRBD1, a call that cannot be tested without DNA. Germline CDR1 and CDR2: SEHNR and FQNEAQ (reference sequence). There are 14 residues in the CDR3. The chain's CDR3 is CASSLGGGLETQYF.

This chain uses TRBV4-1 with TRBJ2-3; TCRdb gives TRBD1 as the D gene, but with no DNA this cannot be confirmed. The CDR3 is 17 amino acids. CDR1 is MGHRA and CDR2 is YSYEKL in the germline V gene. The CDR3 region is CASSLGAGSRGTDTQYF.

The chain combines TRBV11-2 with TRBJ2-3; TCRdb reports TRBD1, a call that lacks DNA to check it against. The CDR3 covers 14 residues. From germline, CDR1 is SGHAT and CDR2 FQNNGV. CDR3 in amino acids: CASSFPPPGDTQYF.